This T cell receptor (beta chain) was observed in a study of T cell responses to AZD1222 COVID-19 vaccine. CDR1 and CDR2 (germline): SGHAT, FQNNGV. After removal of 5 bases from V and 0 bases from J, the junction contained 1 base not matched to a gene. The CDR3 runs 13 residues. Profiled with immunoSEQ multiplex PCR; TCRdb holds only in-frame clones, not every one. This sample has about 160,000 clones; around 92% occur once, and the top ten carry around 0.99%. Study-wide results and caveats: The CD4 TCRs associated with vaccination extended across spike and predominated at 160-218 and 743-854. Nearly half of unique spike-specific TCRs reportedly avoided B.1.351 and B.1.1.7 mutated regions. All repertoire sampling was performed exclusively after the peak T cell response.

Details on this clone: Its antigen is not identified.

Second-dose intervals of approximately 4 or approximately 12 weeks were pooled. This clonotype originated in an adult who received the AZD1222 COVID-19 vaccine. The chain couples TRBV11-2 to TRBJ2-7; 7 nucleotides align to TRBD1. This sample comprised peripheral blood, obtained 28 days after the second AZD1222 dose. The CDR3 DNA reads TGTGCCAGCAGCCAGGGGGACTCCTACGAGCAGTACTTC. This translates into CASSQGDSYEQYF.